This entry lists 22 T cell receptor beta chains sequenced from one sample in a study of cytomegalovirus exposure and HLA in healthy donors. Measured with immunoSEQ multiplex PCR; TCRdb has only the in-frame clones, and not every one. The sample has about 49,000 clones, about 94% seen once; the top ten hold 7.8%. The sequenced sample consisted of PBMCs. The receptors were gathered from a woman younger than 30 in good health and CMV-seropositive.

The rearrangement joins TRBV29-1 to TRBJ2-7; 7 bases match TRBD2. The CDR3 totals 14 residues. V was pared by 6 bases and J by 2 bases, with 10 bases of the junction left unmatched. The germline V gene encodes CDR1 SQVTM and CDR2 ANQGSEA. The CDR3 bases are TGCAGCGTGAGGGCGGGAGTCGTGCCCTACGAGCAGTACTTC. Residues: CSVRAGVVPYEQYF.

In its sample, this clone was seen a few times. The V call is TRBV25-1, the J call TRBJ2-7; D unclear. CDR1 and CDR2 (germline): MGHDK, SYGVNS. The length of the CDR3 is 11 residues. Trimming shortened V by 2 bases and J by 7 bases, and 6 bases separated the two germline ends. Here the CDR3 reads CASSEPPEQYF. CDR3 sequence (DNA): TGTGCCAGCAGTGAACCCCCAGAGCAGTACTTC.

This chain joins TRBV13 and TRBJ2-1; TRBD2 agrees at 9 bases. Germline CDR1 is PRHDT and CDR2 is FYEKMQ (reference sequence). V was clipped by 5 bases and J by 6 bases; unmatched bases: 11. This CDR3 has 16 residues. CDR3 nucleotide sequence: TGTGCCAGCAGCACCCCCGGGACTAGCCTTCGCAATGAGCAGTTCTTC. This sequence encodes CASSTPGTSLRNEQFF.

The chain recombines TRBV7-2 with TRBJ2-3, with 7 bases fitting TRBD2. The CDR3 runs 15 residues. Germline V lookup: CDR1 SGHTA, CDR2 FQGNSA. The junction had 5 bases not matched to a gene; V was cut back by 3 bases and J by 2 bases. CDR3 protein: CASSFSGKTTDTQYF. The CDR3 DNA reads TGTGCCAGCAGCTTCAGCGGGAAAACCACAGATACGCAGTATTTT.

V is TRBV4-3 and J is TRBJ1-1; D not certain. Germline V gene data show CDR1 as LGHNA and CDR2 as YSLEER. The CDR3 covers 18 residues. Trimming removed 0 bases at V and 0 bases at J, with 17 bases between. The CDR3 bases are TGCGCCAGCAGCCAAGAACCTATTCTAGCGGGGATGAACACTGAAGCTTTCTTT. It specifies CASSQEPILAGMNTEAFF.

The chain has TRBV2 and TRBJ2-7; 11 bases match TRBD1. V dropped 1 base and J dropped 2; count of bases not matched to a gene: 4. Germline-derived CDR1 and CDR2 are SNHLY and FYNNEI. CDR3 length equals 16 residues. This CDR3 is CASSEDRTGGTYEQYF. The DNA for the CDR3 is TGTGCCAGCAGTGAAGACCGGACAGGGGGCACCTACGAGCAGTACTTC.

The V gene is TRBV19, the J gene TRBJ1-1; 7 bases agree with TRBD1. Germline CDR1 reads LNHDA; CDR2 reads SQIVND (reference sequence). The CDR3 length is 13 residues. J was trimmed by 2 bases and V by 6 bases; bases with no gene match: 3. This chain's CDR3 is CASRGTVNTEAFF. Written as DNA, the CDR3 is TGTGCCAGTAGAGGGACAGTTAACACTGAAGCTTTCTTT.

This chain connects TRBV29-1 to TRBJ2-3; TRBD2 matches 10 bases. Germline values: CDR1 SQVTM, CDR2 ANQGSEA. This CDR3 has 14 residues. With V trimmed by 7 bases and J by 2 bases, 6 bases remained unmatched. CDR3 region: CSASTSGDTDTQYF. The CDR3 nucleotides read TGCAGCGCCTCCACTAGCGGGGACACAGATACGCAGTATTTT.

The rearrangement links TRBV6-6 to TRBJ1-1, with D perhaps TRBD1 (5 bases). The V and J ends lost 6 bases and 0 bases respectively, with 14 bases between them. CDR1 is MNHNY and CDR2 is SVGAGI in the germline V gene (reference sequence). The CDR3 is 15 amino acids. This chain's CDR3 is CASSQATGLNTEAFF. CDR3 DNA sequence: TGTGCCAGCAGCCAGGCCACAGGTTTGAACACTGAAGCTTTCTTT.

This chain uses TRBV2 with TRBJ2-7, with TRBD1 matching 7 bases. Germline-derived CDR1 and CDR2 are SNHLY and FYNNEI. The junction had 5 bases not matched to a gene; V was cut back by 8 bases and J by 4 bases. The CDR3 consists of 12 residues. CDR3 loop: CASGQDEYEQYF. Written as DNA, the CDR3 is TGTGCCAGCGGACAGGACGAATACGAGCAGTACTTC.

The chain combines TRBV6-1 with TRBJ1-1, with 8 bases that match TRBD1. Germline CDR1 and CDR2: MNHNS and SASEGT. Trimming took 1 base from V and 1 from J; bases not matched to a gene: 2. This CDR3 contains 15 residues. CDR3 nucleotide sequence: TGTGCCAGCAGTGAAGAGGGGACAGGGAACACTGAAGCTTTCTTT. Amino acid sequence: CASSEEGTGNTEAFF.

This chain uses TRBV30 with TRBJ2-1; TRBD2 matches at 9 bases. Germline V gene sequence: CDR1 GTSNPN, CDR2 SVGIG (reference sequence). CDR3 size: 11 residues. V was pared by 8 bases and J by 13 bases, with 9 bases of the junction left unmatched. CDR3 sequence: CAQLAGRGQFF. For the CDR3, the DNA is TGTGCCCAACTAGCGGGCAGGGGCCAGTTCTTC.

This chain uses TRBV28 with TRBJ2-1; 12 nucleotides line up with TRBD2. The CDR3 is 16 amino acids. Germline CDR1 is MDHEN and CDR2 is SYDVKM. V trimming: 7 bases; J trimming: 4 bases; junction bases outside the gene matches: 8. In DNA form, the CDR3 reads TGTGCCAGCACCTCTGGACTAGCGGGACCATACAATGAGCAGTTCTTC. Translation gives CASTSGLAGPYNEQFF.

The V and J genes are TRBV7-2 and TRBJ2-3; 7 bases map to TRBD1. V was pared by 1 base and J by 11 bases, with 15 bases of the junction left unmatched. Germline-derived CDR1 and CDR2 are SGHTA and FQGNSA. There are 16 residues in the CDR3. CDR3 DNA: TGTGCCAGCAGCTTAGAGGGCGGACAGGCTCGTAATGAGCAGTATTTT. Its protein is CASSLEGGQARNEQYF.

As DNA, the CDR3 is TGTGCCAGCAGCTTATGGACAGGTGGGGAAGCTTTCTTT. It is translated as CASSLWTGGEAFF. This chain uses TRBV7-8 with TRBJ1-1; 7 bases are shared with TRBD1. This CDR3 is 13 amino acids long. Trimming removed 2 bases from V and 8 bases from J; junction bases left unmatched: 5. The germline CDR1 and CDR2 sequences are SGHVS and FQNEAQ.

The V and J genes are TRBV9 and TRBJ2-3; no reliable D call. The germline V and J ends were trimmed by 0 bases and 2 bases, with 13 bases remaining between them. The CDR3 is made up of 16 amino acids. Germline assignment: CDR1 SGDLS and CDR2 YYNGEE. The CDR3 is CASSVVHSLTTDTQYF. CDR3 coding DNA: TGTGCCAGCAGCGTAGTTCACTCACTTACCACAGATACGCAGTATTTT.

V is TRBV6-5 and J is TRBJ2-1, with a possible D match to TRBD2 (6 bases). Trimming shortened V by 7 bases and J by 3 bases, and 13 bases separated the two germline ends. Germline V gives CDR1 MNHEY, CDR2 SVGAGI. This CDR3 has 14 amino acids. The DNA of the CDR3 is TGTGCCAGCACGAGATCTAGCGACTACAATGAGCAGTTCTTC. It specifies CASTRSSDYNEQFF.

The sample holds one count of this clone. V and J are TRBV5-4 and TRBJ2-7, with 7 bases aligning to TRBD2. V lost 2 bases to trimming and J lost 3 bases; unmatched junction nucleotides: 8. CDR3 size: 15 residues. Germline CDR1 and CDR2: SGHNT and YYREEE (reference sequence). This chain's CDR3 is CASSLVTSEVYEQYF. DNA of the CDR3: TGTGCCAGCAGCTTAGTCACTAGCGAAGTCTACGAGCAGTACTTC.

J is TRBJ1-3 and V is TRBV7-2; no clear D gene. CDR1 and CDR2 (germline): SGHTA, FQGNSA. The germline V and J ends were trimmed by 5 bases and 0 bases, with 11 bases remaining between them. This CDR3 is 15 amino acids long. This CDR3 is CASSTEESSGNTIYF. The DNA of the CDR3 is TGTGCCAGCAGCACCGAGGAAAGCTCTGGAAACACCATATATTTT.

This chain uses TRBV5-1 with TRBJ2-3; 10 bases align to TRBD1. Germline-derived CDR1 and CDR2 are SGHRS and YFSETQ. V shed 3 bases, J shed 4 bases, and the junction held 8 bases outside the gene matches. The CDR3 covers 16 residues. CDR3 DNA sequence: TGCGCCAGCAGCTGGCAGGGGACAGGGGCATCAGATACGCAGTATTTT. It codes for CASSWQGTGASDTQYF.

The V call is TRBV7-9, the J call TRBJ2-1, with a weak D call TRBD2 (6 bases). This CDR3 region has 14 residues. V shed 5 bases and J shed 5 bases, with 13 bases lying between them. Germline V gene lookup returns CDR1 SEHNR and CDR2 FQNEAQ (reference sequence). The CDR3 is CASSGLATDNEQFF. The CDR3 DNA reads as TGTGCCAGCAGCGGGCTAGCGACGGACAATGAGCAGTTCTTC.

The J gene is TRBJ1-3, the V gene TRBV28; 9 positions match TRBD1. CDR3 length: 14 residues. CDR1 and CDR2 (germline): MDHEN, SYDVKM. V shed 6 bases, J shed 4 bases, and the junction held 4 bases outside the gene matches. CDR3 region: CASSSGTGGNTIYF. DNA for the CDR3: TGTGCCAGCAGCTCCGGGACAGGGGGAAACACCATATATTTT.